What follows describes a single TCR beta chain. Its target is unknown. The sample originates from a study of shared clonotypes between healthy human individuals. Turning to the study itself: For every donor, three CD4 naive, three CD4 memory, two CD8 naive and one CD8 memory plates were used. Study-wide results and caveats: In four donors, around 5.5% of naive CD4 clonotypes appeared in common.

The sorted-subset replicate PCRs were given about 200 ng DNA, which is tens of thousands of T cell genomes. Some clones are missing from TCRdb's copy, which holds only in-frame ones; the method was immunoSEQ multiplex PCR. Seen here are around 2,000,000 clones, roughly 91% observed once, and the top ten hold approximately 1.7%. Germline CDR1 reads MNHEY; CDR2 reads SMNVEV (reference sequence). The CDR3 contains 15 residues. Trimming removed 5 bases at V and 4 bases at J, with 15 bases between. Naive CD8 cells lacked CD45RO, underwent positive selection for CCR7 and left out terminally differentiated effector memory CD45RA+ cells.

This chain connects TRBV27 to TRBJ2-1; D gene unclear. Sequenced material: naive CD8+ T cells from PBMCs. This receptor was obtained from a man between 18 and 35 years old in good health. Some clones in this sample may be carry-over from other donors' samples. The CDR3 nucleotides read TGTGCCAGCAGTCGTCGGGCGGAGTCGTACAATGAGCAGTTCTTC. This encodes CASSRRAESYNEQFF.